The sequence of this T cell receptor beta chain was determined in a study of human T cells and chemical hapten exposure. The wider study: TCR yields per sample varied mostly from small pooled library volume differences.

The CDR3 contains 15 residues. Trimming took off 2 bases at V and 4 bases at J, with 11 bases between the two ends. Separate cDNA molecules received unique molecular identifiers, which the library attached to them. Each CDR3 protein gets one entry after TCRdb re-called the RACE reads with MiXCR. This table has roughly 84,000 distinct CDR3 sequences, about 10% appearing once. This clonotype has a single count. Time point: patch test 2, 6 weeks after DPC sensitization. The treatment denotes: therapeutic diphenylcyclopropenone sensitization with weekly scalp DPC. The V and J genes are TRBV12-3 or TRBV12-4 and TRBJ1-4; D is undetermined. The TCR sequence derives from a woman aged 45 to 65 with alopecia areata. Some clones in this sample may be carry-over from other donors' samples. The specimen was whole blood, collected in connection with sensitization to the hapten diphenylcyclopropenone (DPC). The CDR3 region is CASSLISGNNEKLFF. In nucleotides, the CDR3 is TGTGCCAGCAGTTTAATCTCCGGGAATAATGAAAAACTGTTTTTT.